This TCR beta chain appears in the sequencing data of a study of liver allograft versus peripheral blood T cells. Study-level information: What was compared were the T cell receptor repertoires in transplanted livers and those in the peripheral blood of recipients. The study's findings and limits: Liver allograft T cell receptor repertoires were reported to differ from peripheral blood repertoires.

This clonotype ranks as large (0.1 to 1%). What it binds is unknown. The CDR3 is 14 amino acids. CDR1 and CDR2 (germline): MNHEY, SVGAGI. Unmatched junction bases numbered 5, after V lost 3 bases and J lost 9 bases. TCRdb reprocessed the reads via MiXCR and lists one record per CDR3 protein. Among 1,500 to 2,000 distinct CDR3 sequences listed, about 17% were seen once. The rearrangement uses TRBV6-5 and TRBJ2-1; the match to TRBD2 covers 10 bases. The receptor's source is a human patient who had a liver transplant. Some T cells may be supplied by the graft donor. CDR3 sequence reads: CASSYYRLAGEQFF. In nucleotides, the CDR3 is TGTGCCAGCAGTTATTATCGACTAGCGGGTGAGCAGTTCTTC.